Listed here are 11 T cell receptor beta chains from one sample, sequenced in a study of multiple sclerosis patients with progressive multifocal leukoencephalopathy. As to time point: time of PML onset. TCRdb's copy holds only in-frame clones and misses some; the assay was immunoSEQ multiplex PCR. Of tens of thousands of clones in the sample, approximately 85% are singletons; the top ten hold around 11%. The sample in question was PBMCs, obtained from a patient treated with natalizumab. The receptors stem from a woman younger than 45 with progressive multifocal leukoencephalopathy.

The chain couples TRBV7-8 to TRBJ2-5; no clear D gene. The V end lost 5 bases, the J end lost 5 bases, and 18 bases lay between the germline ends. This CDR3 spans 15 amino acids. Germline lookup yields CDR1 SGHVS and CDR2 FQNEAQ. Here the CDR3 DNA reads TGTGCCAGCAGCCGCCCACATGGCCTCGAGGAGACCCAGTACTTC. Translation gives CASSRPHGLEETQYF.

The rearrangement joins TRBV18 to TRBJ2-5; no clear D. Germline V gives CDR1 KGHSH, CDR2 LQKENI. With 3 bases removed from V and 3 bases from J, the gap between germline ends came to 5 bases. The CDR3 has 12 amino acids. CDR3 bases: TGTGCCAGCTCACCCAACAAAGAGACCCAGTACTTC. This gives the protein CASSPNKETQYF.

The chain joins TRBV5-4 to TRBJ2-2, with 9 nucleotides matching TRBD1. The CDR3 spans 15 residues. Per germline, CDR1 SGHNT and CDR2 YYREEE (reference sequence). V lost 3 bases, J lost 7 bases, and 7 bases stayed unmatched. CDR3: CASSSGTGYVGELFF. In nucleotides, the CDR3 is TGTGCCAGCAGCTCCGGGACAGGGTATGTCGGGGAGCTGTTTTTT.

The chain combines TRBV30 with TRBJ1-4; D is unclear. V was pared by 5 bases and J by 6 bases, with 7 bases between. Per the germline V gene, CDR1 is GTSNPN and CDR2 is SVGIG (reference sequence). The CDR3 covers 11 residues. This CDR3 reads CAWASDEKLFF. In DNA, the CDR3 is TGTGCCTGGGCGAGCGATGAAAAACTGTTTTTT.

The V and J genes are TRBV10-3 and TRBJ1-1; no clear D gene. Looked up from germline, CDR1 is ENHRY and CDR2 is SYGVKD. Trimming removed 0 bases from V and 2 bases from J, with 7 bases in between. CDR3 length: 14 residues. The CDR3 nucleotides read TGTGCCATCAGTGAGTCGGACCCTAACACTGAAGCTTTCTTT. Its translation: CAISESDPNTEAFF.

The rearrangement joins TRBV11-3 to TRBJ2-1; D tentatively fits TRBD1 or TRBD2 (5 bases each). Germline assignment: CDR1 SGHNT and CDR2 YENEEA. The CDR3 has 15 residues. Deletions cut 7 bases from V and 8 bases from J, with 21 bases between. CDR3 sequence: CASKLGAGSSHEQFF. The CDR3 DNA sequence: TGTGCCAGCAAACTCGGGGCAGGTAGTAGCCATGAGCAGTTCTTC.

The chain employs TRBV5-1 and TRBJ2-2; no firm D call. CDR1 and CDR2 (germline): SGHRS, YFSETQ. The CDR3 runs to 16 residues. The ends were cut back, 4 bases at V and 4 bases at J, with 17 bases in the middle. CDR3 DNA sequence: TGCGCCAGCAGCCCGGTCGAGCGTCAATCCACCGGGGAGCTGTTTTTT. It encodes CASSPVERQSTGELFF.

This clone was seen just once. This chain connects TRBV18 to TRBJ1-2, with TRBD1 matching 10 bases. Trimming took 6 bases from V and 8 from J; bases not matched to a gene: 18. In germline, CDR1 is KGHSH, CDR2 LQKENI. The CDR3 runs to 17 residues. The CDR3 is CASSYGPGQGTLQGYTF. CDR3 DNA: TGTGCCAGCTCCTATGGGCCGGGACAGGGGACCCTTCAGGGCTACACCTTC.

V is TRBV10-3 and J is TRBJ2-1; D might be TRBD1 (6 bases). The CDR3 is 16 amino acids. Trimming stripped 4 bases from V and 5 bases from J, with 18 bases between. Per germline, CDR1 ENHRY and CDR2 SYGVKD. CDR3 loop: CAISALFDGTHNEQFF. The CDR3 DNA is TGTGCCATCAGTGCCCTTTTTGACGGGACACACAATGAGCAGTTCTTC.

This rearrangement joins TRBV9 to TRBJ2-7, with 9 bases lining up with TRBD2. The CDR3 has 19 amino acids. V gave up 1 base and J gave up 2 bases; unmatched junction bases: 16. CDR1 is SGDLS, CDR2 YYNGEE, per germline. CDR3 DNA: TGTGCCAGCAGCGTATTTGCAGGGTTTAGCGGGAGAGGACCCTACGAGCAGTACTTC. Encoded protein: CASSVFAGFSGRGPYEQYF.

The rearrangement uses TRBV6-6 and TRBJ2-7; D is unresolved. This CDR3 has 12 amino acids. Germline V gene lookup returns CDR1 MNHNY and CDR2 SVGAGI (reference sequence). Trimming removed 5 bases from V and 1 base from J, with 6 bases in between. DNA for the CDR3: TGTGCCAGCAGTGACGGATCCTACGAGCAGTACTTC. Translation gives CASSDGSYEQYF.